Here is one T cell receptor (beta chain) with its context. The CDR3 has 15 amino acids. Germline CDR1 is MNHEY and CDR2 is SMNVEV (reference sequence). The V and J ends lost 7 bases and 0 bases respectively, with 15 bases between them. Treatment of the sample: oral pan-JAK inhibitor, 5-10 mg twice daily. This sample is drawn from a study of CD8+ T cells in alopecia areata. Extracted RNA was reverse transcribed into cDNA, the sequencing template. The assay was immunoSEQ multiplex PCR, and TCRdb's table has in-frame clones only and misses some. The table lists 150,000 to 200,000 clones, roughly three fifths of them singletons.

The chain employs TRBV27 and TRBJ1-1, with TRBD1 as a possible D gene (5 bases). This receptor was identified in a human donor with alopecia areata. The sample consisted of CD4+ T cells sorted from blood, taken around week 49, from a patient treated with tofacitinib. The CDR3 loop reads CASKTQTALNTEAFF. The CDR3 DNA reads TGTGCCAGCAAGACTCAGACAGCTCTGAACACTGAAGCTTTCTTT.